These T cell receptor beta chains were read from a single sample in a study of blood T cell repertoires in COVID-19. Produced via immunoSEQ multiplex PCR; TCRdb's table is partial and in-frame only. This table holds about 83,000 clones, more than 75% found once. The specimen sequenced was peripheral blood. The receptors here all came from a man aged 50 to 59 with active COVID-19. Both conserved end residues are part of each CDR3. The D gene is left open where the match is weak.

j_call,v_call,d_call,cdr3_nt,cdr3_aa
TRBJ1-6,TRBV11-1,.,TGTGCCAGCAGCTTTCAGGGCCATTCACCCCTCCACTTT,CASSFQGHSPLHF
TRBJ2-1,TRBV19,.,TGTGCCAGTAGTAATCGGGAGCAGTCGGCGCAGTTCTTC,CASSNREQSAQFF
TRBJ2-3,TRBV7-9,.,TGTGCCAGCAGCTTAATTGGCAGGGGAACGACAGATACGCAGTATTTT,CASSLIGRGTTDTQYF
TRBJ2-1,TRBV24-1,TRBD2,TGTGCCACCGGCTCTGGCGGGAGGGCGGACAATGAGCAGTTCTTC,CATGSGGRADNEQFF
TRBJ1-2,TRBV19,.,TGTGCCAGTAGTACGAGGGCCGACCAACTCGGTGGTGGTCTCCTCCATGGCTACACCTTC,CASSTRADQLGGGLLHGYTF
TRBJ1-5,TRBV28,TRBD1,TGTGCCAGCAGTACACAGGGGAGGCAGCCCCAGCATTTT,CASSTQGRQPQHF
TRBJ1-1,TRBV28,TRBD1,TGTGCCAGCACCCCAACGGGACAGGGTGACACTGAAGCTTTCTTT,CASTPTGQGDTEAFF
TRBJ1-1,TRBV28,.,TGTGCCAGCAGTACCCCTTCCAGGAACACTGAAGCTTTCTTT,CASSTPSRNTEAFF
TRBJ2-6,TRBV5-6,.,TGTGCCAGCAGCTTGGCTGGAGGGACTGGGGCCAACGTCCTGACTTTC,CASSLAGGTGANVLTF
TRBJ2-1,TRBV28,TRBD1,TGTGCCAGCAGTCCCTGGGACAGGGGGGAGTATGAGCAGTTCTTC,CASSPWDRGEYEQFF